The 20 T cell receptor beta chains presented below share a single source sample, sequenced in a study of shared clonotypes between healthy human individuals. Terminally differentiated effector memory CD45RA+ cells were excluded from the naive CD8 cells, which were CD45RO-negative and positively selected for CCR7. Only in-frame clones appear in the TCRdb table, and some are missing; sequencing was by immunoSEQ multiplex PCR. The top ten hold under 0.25% of the sample, which has 800,000 to 950,000 clones, 90% to 97% seen once. Material for sequencing was naive CD8+ T cells sorted from blood. All receptors come from a man aged 25 to 40 in good health.

The V gene is TRBV11-3, the J gene TRBJ2-7, with 9 bases fitting TRBD2. CDR3 length equals 15 residues. Unmatched junction bases numbered 11, after V lost 5 bases and J lost 6 bases. CDR1 and CDR2 (germline): SGHNT, YENEEA. The DNA of the CDR3 is TGTGCCAGCAGCCCCGAGGGTAGCGGGAGCTTCGAGCAGTACTTC. This codes for CASSPEGSGSFEQYF.

The CDR3 nucleotides read TGCGCCAGCAGCCAAGATGACTACCCCAATGAGCAGTTCTTC. Protein sequence: CASSQDDYPNEQFF. V gene TRBV4-3 combines with J gene TRBJ2-1; perhaps TRBD2 as D (5 bases). Trimming removed 0 bases from V and 6 bases from J, with 9 bases in between. CDR3 length equals 14 residues. Looked up from germline, CDR1 is LGHNA and CDR2 is YSLEER.

The chain has TRBV27 and TRBJ2-7; D is perhaps TRBD1 or TRBD2 (5 bases each). The CDR3 has 12 residues. From germline, CDR1 is MNHEY and CDR2 SMNVEV (reference sequence). Trimming removed 3 bases from V and 5 bases from J, with 8 bases in between. The CDR3 sequence is CASSFRGDEQYF. Here the CDR3 DNA reads TGTGCCAGCAGTTTCAGAGGGGACGAGCAGTACTTC.

A note on this clone: At the DNA level, this CDR3 is encoded by other sequences in the same sample as well. The chain links TRBV5-6 to TRBJ2-1, with D possibly TRBD2 on 5 matching bases. This CDR3 region has 16 residues. Trimming pared 5 bases from V and 0 bases from J, leaving 15 bases between. Germline V gives CDR1 SGHDT, CDR2 YYEEEE. The CDR3, as DNA: TGTGCCAGCAGTCTGGCCGCGGGTAGCTCCTACAATGAGCAGTTCTTC. This codes for CASSLAAGSSYNEQFF.

This clone was recorded once. The CDR3 sequence: CASSEATGGIDEQYF. The CDR3 DNA reads as TGTGCCAGCAGTGAAGCCACAGGGGGGATCGACGAGCAGTACTTC. The rearrangement joins TRBV6-1 to TRBJ2-7, with 8 bases that match TRBD1. The CDR3 runs to 15 residues. The germline gives CDR1 MNHNS, CDR2 SASEGT. V lost 0 bases to trimming and J lost 5 bases; unmatched junction nucleotides: 6.

The genes are TRBV7-8 and TRBJ2-7, with a possible D match to TRBD2 (6 bases). The germline V gene has CDR1 SGHVS and CDR2 FQNEAQ. The V end lost 3 bases, the J end lost 4 bases, and 13 bases lay between the germline ends. The CDR3 has 14 amino acids. CDR3 sequence (DNA): TGTGCCAGCAGCTTGAAGCGGGCGTCTTACGAGCAGTACTTC. This codes for CASSLKRASYEQYF. The whole variable domain, remainder taken from reference TRBV7-8 and TRBJ2-7, is GAGVSQSPRYKVAKRGQDVALRCDPISGHVSLFWYQQALGQGPEFLTYFQNEAQLDKSGLPSDRFFAERPEGSVSTLKIQRTQQEDSAVYLCASSLKRASYEQYFGPGTRLTVT.

The genes are TRBV19 and TRBJ2-6; D is uncertain. Between the trimmed V and J ends, which lost 8 bases and 1 base, there was a span of 3 bases. Per the germline V gene, CDR1 is LNHDA and CDR2 is SQIVND (reference sequence). CDR3 length: 12 residues. The CDR3 sequence: CASHSGANVLTF. The CDR3 bases are TGTGCCAGTCATTCTGGGGCCAACGTCCTGACTTTC.

The sample holds one count of this clone. The CDR3 nucleotides are TGTGCCAGCTTCGGGACAGGGAGGGAGCAGTACTTC. This codes for CASFGTGREQYF. The chain employs TRBV27 and TRBJ2-7; the match to TRBD1 covers 9 bases. The CDR3 runs 12 residues. The germline V gene has CDR1 MNHEY and CDR2 SMNVEV (reference sequence). V dropped 8 bases and J dropped 7; count of bases not matched to a gene: 6.

This clone was found once. This chain connects TRBV30 to TRBJ2-1; 11 positions match TRBD2. Germline assignment: CDR1 GTSNPN and CDR2 SVGIG (reference sequence). The CDR3 length is 15 residues. The CDR3 spells CAVGPSGRSGNEQFF. CDR3 nucleotide sequence: TGTGCTGTTGGCCCTAGCGGGAGGTCTGGCAATGAGCAGTTCTTC.

V gene TRBV28 combines with J gene TRBJ2-7; 10 bases fit TRBD1. The CDR3 totals 14 residues. Germline CDR1 MDHEN, CDR2 SYDVKM. Trimming cost V 2 bases and J 5 bases; bases outside gene matches: 3. CDR3 sequence (DNA): TGTGCCAGCAGTTTAACCGGGACAGGGGACGAGCAGTACTTC. Translation gives CASSLTGTGDEQYF.

V is TRBV6-5 and J is TRBJ2-1; D may be TRBD1 (5 bases). The CDR3 loop spans 13 amino acids. V gave up 2 bases and J gave up 8 bases, with 10 bases separating them. CDR1 is MNHEY, CDR2 SVGAGI, per germline. CDR3 loop: CASSYSSTDEQFF. The CDR3 DNA reads TGTGCCAGCAGTTACAGCTCGACAGATGAGCAGTTCTTC.

The chain employs TRBV4-2 and TRBJ1-3, with D perhaps TRBD1 (5 bases). Per germline, CDR1 LGHNA and CDR2 YNFKEQ. The CDR3 length is 18 residues. V gave up 1 base and J gave up 0 bases, with 16 bases separating them. CDR3 sequence (DNA): TGTGCCAGCAGCCAAGGCAGGGCCCGTTCATCCTCTGGAAACACCATATATTTT. It specifies CASSQGRARSSSGNTIYF.

The chain is built from TRBV27 and TRBJ1-5, with TRBD1 as a possible D gene (5 bases). The CDR3 is made up of 14 amino acids. The germline V and J ends were trimmed by 4 bases and 3 bases, with 10 bases remaining between them. Germline V lookup: CDR1 MNHEY, CDR2 SMNVEV (reference sequence). The CDR3 coding sequence is TGTGCCAGCAGTTACCAGGGCGACAATCAGCCCCAGCATTTT. This translates into CASSYQGDNQPQHF.

The chain combines TRBV9 with TRBJ1-4; D might be TRBD1 (5 bases). Germline V CDR1 and CDR2: SGDLS, YYNGEE. With 3 bases removed from V and 1 base from J, the gap between germline ends came to 10 bases. CDR3 length equals 15 residues. The CDR3 protein is CASSDPRETNEKLFF. The CDR3 region has the DNA TGTGCCAGCAGCGACCCCAGGGAAACTAATGAAAAACTGTTTTTT. The entire variable domain, with the rest obtained from reference TRBV9 and TRBJ1-4, is as follows: DSGVTQTPKHLITATGQRVTLRCSPRSGDLSVYWYQQSLDQGLQFLIQYYNGEERAKGNILERFSAQQFPDLHSELNLSSLELGDSALYFCASSDPRETNEKLFFGSGTQLSVL.

The chain employs TRBV9 and TRBJ2-3, with 7 bases lining up with TRBD2. The V gene end was trimmed by 3 bases and the J gene end by 2 bases; junction bases not matched to a gene: 6. CDR3 length: 15 residues. Germline lookup yields CDR1 SGDLS and CDR2 YYNGEE. The CDR3 DNA follows: TGTGCCAGCAGCGAACAAGCGGGGCCCACAGATACGCAGTATTTT. Protein sequence: CASSEQAGPTDTQYF.

The rearrangement links TRBV7-9 to TRBJ2-7, with no clear D. Germline V gene lookup returns CDR1 SEHNR and CDR2 FQNEAQ (reference sequence). Trimming took 5 bases from V and 7 from J, leaving 12 bases between them. The CDR3 extends over 12 amino acids. CDR3 sequence: CASSKDVLEQYF. As DNA, the CDR3 is TGTGCCAGCAGCAAGGACGTGCTAGAGCAGTACTTC.

V usage is TRBV5-5 and J usage is TRBJ1-2; 8 nucleotides line up with TRBD1. Germline V lookup: CDR1 SGHKS, CDR2 YYEKEE (reference sequence). Trimming cost V 4 bases and J 5 bases; bases outside gene matches: 7. The CDR3 is 14 residues long. In nucleotides, the CDR3 is TGTGCCAGCAGCGAGGACAGGGTTGGGTATGGCTACACCTTC. Its protein product is CASSEDRVGYGYTF.

The chain couples TRBV5-5 to TRBJ2-2; TRBD2 is a possible D gene (5 bases). This CDR3 is built from 16 residues. V gave up 6 bases and J gave up 4 bases, with 19 bases separating them. Germline V gene lookup returns CDR1 SGHKS and CDR2 YYEKEE (reference sequence). For the CDR3, the DNA is TGTGCCAGCACCTTAGCGCTCACCTCGGGCACCGGGGAGCTGTTTTTT. Protein: CASTLALTSGTGELFF.

This clone has only one observation. J is TRBJ2-7 and V is TRBV19; the D gene is possibly TRBD1 (5 bases). This CDR3 is built from 14 residues. Germline assignment: CDR1 LNHDA and CDR2 SQIVND (reference sequence). Between the trimmed V and J ends, which lost 2 bases and 0 bases, there was a span of 8 bases. CDR3 bases: TGTGCCAGTAGTATACAGGGCCTCTCCTACGAGCAGTACTTC. Its protein product is CASSIQGLSYEQYF.

This rearrangement joins TRBV5-1 to TRBJ1-1; 10 bases agree with TRBD1. V shed 1 base, J shed 6 bases, and the junction held 3 bases outside the gene matches. This CDR3 region has 14 residues. Germline CDR1 SGHRS, CDR2 YFSETQ. The CDR3 region has the DNA TGCGCCAGCAGCTTGAGACAGGGGGCCTCTGAAGCTTTCTTT. It specifies CASSLRQGASEAFF.